These 23 T cell receptor beta chains came from one sample sequenced in a study of blood T cells in healthy people across ages. The use of a sample-barcoded 5' primer and a J-beta primer mix characterized a second PCR of roughly 7 to 11 cycles. TCRdb used MiXCR to reprocess the 5' RACE reads, holding one entry per CDR3 protein. The table has 1.5 million to 2 million distinct CDR3 sequences, 49% seen once. Sequenced: blood. All receptors come from a woman aged 40 to 50 in good health.

This clonotype was counted only a few times. The chain combines TRBV6-2 or TRBV6-3 with TRBJ2-1; TRBD2 aligns across 13 bases. The trim removed 2 bases at V and 4 bases at J, leaving 8 bases unmatched. The CDR3 spans 18 residues. Looked up from germline, CDR1 is MNHEY and CDR2 is SVGEGT. CDR3 DNA sequence: TGTGCCAGCAGTTACCCTACTAGCGGGGGGGCCATTTACAATGAGCAGTTCTTC. Translating it yields CASSYPTSGGAIYNEQFF.

The chain couples TRBV18 to TRBJ1-2; 11 nucleotides match TRBD1. From germline, CDR1 is KGHSH and CDR2 LQKENI. The CDR3 is 15 amino acids. J gave up 0 bases and V 8 bases, and 5 bases lay outside the gene matches. CDR3 protein: CASEQGQGANYGYTF. CDR3 DNA: TGTGCCAGCGAGCAGGGACAGGGGGCTAACTATGGCTACACCTTC.

The chain is built from TRBV3-1 and TRBJ2-7; 8 bases agree with TRBD1. The end of the DNA fits TRBJ2-5 better, so the J call may be wrong. Germline V gives CDR1 LGHDT, CDR2 YNNKEL (reference sequence). The CDR3 sequence is 15 residues long. The CDR3 region has the DNA TGTGCCAGCAGCCAAGACACGACAGGGGTGGAGACCCAGTACTTC. Translation: CASSQDTTGVETQYF.

The chain recombines TRBV6-2 or TRBV6-3 with TRBJ1-2, with D unclear. There are 15 residues in the CDR3. Per germline, CDR1 MNHEY and CDR2 SVGEGT. V was trimmed by 0 bases and J by 11 bases, leaving 19 bases between them. CDR3 region: CASSYSKDRRPRYTF. In DNA, the CDR3 is TGTGCCAGCAGTTACTCCAAGGACCGACGCCCTAGGTACACCTTC.

The chain recombines TRBV7-2 with TRBJ2-5, with D possibly TRBD1 on 6 matching bases. Trimming took off 4 bases at V and 1 base at J, with 10 bases between the two ends. Germline V gene data show CDR1 as SGHTA and CDR2 as FQGNSA. The CDR3 runs to 14 residues. CDR3 protein: CASSSDSFQETQYF. CDR3 sequence (DNA): TGTGCCAGCAGCTCGGACAGTTTCCAAGAGACCCAGTACTTC.

A few counts support this clonotype. The chain has TRBV4-3 and TRBJ2-3; 7 bases fit TRBD2. The germline V gene has CDR1 LGHNA and CDR2 YSLEER. V was clipped by 0 bases and J by 2 bases; unmatched bases: 8. The CDR3 is made up of 17 amino acids. This chain's CDR3 is CASSQDPSGVTTDTQYF. CDR3 in DNA: TGCGCCAGCAGCCAAGATCCTAGCGGAGTAACCACAGATACGCAGTATTTT.

CDR3 nucleotides: TGCAGTGGGTCCGGGACAGGCTATGGCTACACCTTC. Translated, it gives CSGSGTGYGYTF. The chain has TRBV20-1 and TRBJ1-2; TRBD1 agrees at 8 bases. Germline V CDR1 and CDR2: DFQATT, SNEGSKA (reference sequence). The V and J ends lost 7 bases and 4 bases, in that order; junction bases with no gene match: 5. The CDR3 extends over 12 amino acids.

The rearrangement links TRBV7-2 to TRBJ1-2, with TRBD1 as a possible D gene (5 bases). The CDR3 totals 14 residues. V was clipped by 5 bases and J by 2 bases, with 12 bases between them. CDR1 is SGHTA and CDR2 is FQGNSA in the germline V gene. The CDR3 here is CASSVGADNYGYTF. For the CDR3, the DNA is TGTGCCAGCAGCGTCGGGGCGGACAACTATGGCTACACCTTC.

This clonotype was picked up a small number of times. The chain uses TRBV6-5 and TRBJ2-5; TRBD1 or TRBD2 may be the D gene (5 bases each). Trimming took off 5 bases at V and 2 bases at J, with 21 bases between the two ends. The CDR3 extends over 17 amino acids. Germline V gives CDR1 MNHEY, CDR2 SVGAGI. CDR3 protein: CASSRPRDSRDQETQYF. In nucleotides, the CDR3 is TGTGCCAGCAGTCGCCCCCGAGACAGTCGGGATCAAGAGACCCAGTACTTC.

This chain joins TRBV18 and TRBJ1-2; TRBD1 aligns across 7 bases. Germline V CDR1 and CDR2: KGHSH, LQKENI. The CDR3 is made up of 19 amino acids. Trimming removed 1 base from V and 1 base from J; junction bases left unmatched: 15. The CDR3 loop reads CASSPLVPGQQMINYGYTF. DNA for the CDR3: TGTGCCAGCTCACCACTAGTCCCGGGACAGCAAATGATTAACTATGGCTACACCTTC.

The chain recombines TRBV7-9 with TRBJ2-1; the D gene is possibly TRBD2 (6 bases). The J call may be wrong; the DNA end is better matched by TRBJ2-7. The germline V gene has CDR1 SEHNR and CDR2 FQNEAQ (reference sequence). The CDR3 is made up of 17 amino acids. CDR3 DNA sequence: TGTGCCAGCAGCCCGAGGGTCATCCGGGACTCCTACAATGAGCAGTACTTC. It translates to CASSPRVIRDSYNEQYF.

This clonotype was picked up one time. J is TRBJ1-5 and V is TRBV4-1; D unclear. Germline CDR1 is MGHRA and CDR2 is YSYEKL. This CDR3 is built from 14 residues. V lost 2 bases and J 14 bases, leaving 19 bases between the germline ends. Here the CDR3 DNA reads TGCGCCAGCAGCCAACCGACTAGCGATAAGAACGAGCATTTT. This gives the protein CASSQPTSDKNEHF.

The chain uses TRBV4-3 and TRBJ2-1; 7 nucleotides line up with TRBD2. Germline V lookup: CDR1 LGHNA, CDR2 YSLEER. The CDR3 spans 15 residues. V shed 0 bases and J 9 bases; nucleotides not matched to a gene: 8. The CDR3 loop is CASSQEIGGGGEQFF. The CDR3, as DNA: TGCGCCAGCAGCCAAGAAATCGGAGGCGGGGGTGAGCAGTTCTTC.

This clonotype was seen more than once but under ten times. The chain carries TRBV20-1 and TRBJ2-6; TRBD1 aligns across 8 bases. The CDR3 extends over 14 amino acids. With 3 bases clipped from V and 4 bases from J, the junction kept 2 bases outside the gene matches. Germline CDR1 and CDR2: DFQATT and SNEGSKA (reference sequence). CDR3 protein: CSASWDRGANVLTF. CDR3 DNA sequence: TGCAGTGCTAGCTGGGACAGGGGGGCCAACGTCCTGACTTTC.

The chain uses TRBV7-2 and TRBJ2-4, with D possibly TRBD2 on 5 matching bases. The CDR3 has 17 residues. The germline V gene encodes CDR1 SGHTA and CDR2 FQGNSA. Trimming shortened V by 1 base and J by 0 bases, and 13 bases separated the two germline ends. CDR3 DNA sequence: TGTGCCAGCAGCTTAGGATGGGGAGAGCAAGCCAAAAACATTCAGTACTTC. Protein product: CASSLGWGEQAKNIQYF. Filled out from reference TRBV7-2 and TRBJ2-4, the complete variable domain reads GAGVSQSPSNKVTEKGKDVELRCDPISGHTALYWYRQSLGQGLEFLIYFQGNSAPDKSGLPSDRFSAERTGGSVSTLTIQRTQQEDSAVYLCASSLGWGEQAKNIQYFGAGTRLSVL.

V usage is TRBV3-1 and J usage is TRBJ2-5, with TRBD1 identical over 8 bases. V lost 1 base, J lost 5 bases, and 6 bases stayed unmatched. The CDR3 is made up of 15 amino acids. Germline V gene sequence: CDR1 LGHDT, CDR2 YNNKEL (reference sequence). The CDR3 region is CASSQGARGRETQYF. In DNA form, the CDR3 reads TGTGCCAGCAGCCAAGGGGCCAGGGGGCGGGAGACCCAGTACTTC.

J is TRBJ2-1 and V is TRBV7-2; D possibly corresponds to TRBD1 (6 bases). The CDR3 sequence is 17 residues long. Trimming cost V 3 bases and J 2 bases, with 17 bases left between them. Per the germline V gene, CDR1 is SGHTA and CDR2 is FQGNSA. The DNA for the CDR3 is TGTGCCAGCAGCTTGGCTGGGACGACAGGAGCCTACAATGAGCAGTTCTTC. Encoded protein: CASSLAGTTGAYNEQFF.

This clonotype was observed a few times. The rearrangement uses TRBV20-1 and TRBJ2-1; 11 positions match TRBD2. The CDR3 extends over 15 amino acids. With 0 bases clipped from V and 8 bases from J, the junction kept 6 bases outside the gene matches. The germline gives CDR1 DFQATT, CDR2 SNEGSKA (reference sequence). CDR3 sequence: CSARDGLAGGYEQFF. The CDR3 nucleotides are TGCAGTGCTAGAGATGGGCTAGCGGGGGGTTATGAGCAGTTCTTC.

The chain combines TRBV20-1 with TRBJ2-3; D not resolved. The germline V and J ends were trimmed by 0 bases and 4 bases, with 23 bases remaining between them. The CDR3 runs 18 residues. Germline assignment: CDR1 DFQATT and CDR2 SNEGSKA (reference sequence). The CDR3 region has the DNA TGCAGTGCTAGAGATGCCCTTCGTGCGGATATCAGGCCAGATACGCAGTATTTT. Translating gives CSARDALRADIRPDTQYF.

This chain links TRBV7-9 with TRBJ2-5, with D possibly matching TRBD1 (6 bases). Germline CDR1 is SEHNR and CDR2 is FQNEAQ (reference sequence). V was clipped by 5 bases and J by 0 bases, with 13 bases between them. The CDR3 is 15 amino acids. CDR3 residues: CASSPRTDDQETQYF. The CDR3 DNA sequence: TGTGCCAGCAGCCCGCGGACAGATGACCAAGAGACCCAGTACTTC.

The V call is TRBV20-1, the J call TRBJ2-1, with D possibly called TRBD1 or TRBD2 (6 bases each). The germline gives CDR1 DFQATT, CDR2 SNEGSKA (reference sequence). Trimming pared 3 bases from V and 0 bases from J, leaving 12 bases between. The CDR3 is made up of 15 amino acids. CDR3 sequence reads: CSARRGELSYNEQFF. As DNA, the CDR3 is TGCAGTGCTAGGAGGGGGGAACTCTCCTACAATGAGCAGTTCTTC.

The gene calls are TRBV5-6 and TRBJ2-4, with TRBD2 matching 7 bases. CDR3 length equals 16 residues. From germline, CDR1 is SGHDT and CDR2 YYEEEE. After removal of 6 bases from V and 6 bases from J, the junction contained 15 bases not matched to a gene. The DNA of the CDR3 is TGTGCCAGCATCTCCAAACGGCGGGGGTTGGGAAACATTCAGTACTTC. Encoded protein: CASISKRRGLGNIQYF.

The table lists this clonotype with a few counts. The chain employs TRBV7-2 and TRBJ1-1, with D unresolved. The CDR3 extends over 13 amino acids. Trimming removed 5 bases from V and 0 bases from J, with 7 bases in between. Per germline, CDR1 SGHTA and CDR2 FQGNSA. Here the CDR3 reads CASSQDMNTEAFF. CDR3 nucleotides: TGTGCCAGCAGCCAGGATATGAACACTGAAGCTTTCTTT.